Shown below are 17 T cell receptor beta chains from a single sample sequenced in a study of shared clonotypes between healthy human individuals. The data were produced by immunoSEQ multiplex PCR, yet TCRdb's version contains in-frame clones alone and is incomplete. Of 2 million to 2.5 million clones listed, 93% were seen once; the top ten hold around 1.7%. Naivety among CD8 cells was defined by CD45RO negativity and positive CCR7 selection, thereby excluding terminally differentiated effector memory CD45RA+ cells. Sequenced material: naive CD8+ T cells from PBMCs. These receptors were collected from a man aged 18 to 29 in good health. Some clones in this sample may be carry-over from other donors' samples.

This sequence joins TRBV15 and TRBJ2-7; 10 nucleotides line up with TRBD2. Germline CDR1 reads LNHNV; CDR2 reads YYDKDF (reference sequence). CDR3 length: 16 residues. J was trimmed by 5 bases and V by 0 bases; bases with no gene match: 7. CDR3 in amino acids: CATSRDRPSGSDEQYF. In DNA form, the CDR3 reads TGTGCCACCAGCAGAGATAGGCCTAGCGGGAGCGACGAGCAGTACTTC.

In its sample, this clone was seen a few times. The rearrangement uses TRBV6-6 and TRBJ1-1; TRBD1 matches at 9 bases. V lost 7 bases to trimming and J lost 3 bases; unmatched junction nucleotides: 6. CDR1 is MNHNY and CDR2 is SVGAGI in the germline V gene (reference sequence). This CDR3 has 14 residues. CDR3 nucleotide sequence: TGTGCCAGCACTGTTAGGGACAGGGACACTGAAGCTTTCTTT. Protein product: CASTVRDRDTEAFF.

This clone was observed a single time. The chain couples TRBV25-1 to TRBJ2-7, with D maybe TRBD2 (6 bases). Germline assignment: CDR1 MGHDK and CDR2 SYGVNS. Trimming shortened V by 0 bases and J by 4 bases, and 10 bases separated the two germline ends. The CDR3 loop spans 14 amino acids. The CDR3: CASSEYRGWYEQYF. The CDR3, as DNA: TGTGCCAGCAGTGAATATCGGGGGTGGTACGAGCAGTACTTC.

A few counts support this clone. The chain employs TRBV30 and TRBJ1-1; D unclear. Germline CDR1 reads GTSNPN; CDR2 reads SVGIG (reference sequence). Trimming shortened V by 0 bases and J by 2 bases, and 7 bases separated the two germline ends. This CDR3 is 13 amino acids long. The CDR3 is CAWSVKDNTEAFF. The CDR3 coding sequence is TGTGCCTGGAGTGTAAAGGATAACACTGAAGCTTTCTTT.

The CDR3 nucleotides are TGTGCCAGCAGCTCGGGAGGGACTGGCTACACCTTC. Its translation is CASSSGGTGYTF. This chain links TRBV5-4 with TRBJ1-2; D might be TRBD1 (5 bases). Germline assignment: CDR1 SGHNT and CDR2 YYREEE (reference sequence). This CDR3 contains 12 residues. Trimming left V 3 bases short and J 7 bases short, with 10 bases between.

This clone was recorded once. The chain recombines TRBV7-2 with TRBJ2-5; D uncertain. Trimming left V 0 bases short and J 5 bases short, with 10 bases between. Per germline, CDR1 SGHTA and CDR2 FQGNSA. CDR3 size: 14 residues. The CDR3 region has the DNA TGTGCCAGCAGCTTAGCGCAGTTTTCGGAGACCCAGTACTTC. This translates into CASSLAQFSETQYF.

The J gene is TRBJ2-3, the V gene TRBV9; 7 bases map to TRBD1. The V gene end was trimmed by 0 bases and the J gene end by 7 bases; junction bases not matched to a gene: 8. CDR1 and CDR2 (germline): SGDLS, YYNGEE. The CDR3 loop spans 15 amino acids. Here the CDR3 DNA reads TGTGCCAGCAGCGTAGGCCTGGACAGGCCTCATACGCAGTATTTT. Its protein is CASSVGLDRPHTQYF.

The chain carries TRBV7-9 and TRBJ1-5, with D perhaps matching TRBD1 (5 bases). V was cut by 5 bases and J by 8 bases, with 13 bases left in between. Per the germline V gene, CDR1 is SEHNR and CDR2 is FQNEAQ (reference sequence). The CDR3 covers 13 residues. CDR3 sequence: CASSTRQTEPQHF. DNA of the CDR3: TGTGCCAGCAGCACCAGACAGACAGAGCCCCAGCATTTT.

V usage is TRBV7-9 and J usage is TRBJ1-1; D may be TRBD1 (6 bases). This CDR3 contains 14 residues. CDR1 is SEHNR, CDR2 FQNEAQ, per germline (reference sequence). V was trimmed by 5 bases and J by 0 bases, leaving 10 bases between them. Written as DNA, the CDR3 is TGTGCCAGCAGCGGGGGCCCCTTGAACACTGAAGCTTTCTTT. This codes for CASSGGPLNTEAFF.

The CDR3, as DNA: TGTGCCAGCAGCTCGGGACTAGCGGGAGTAAACTCCTACAATGAGCAGTTCTTC. This translates into CASSSGLAGVNSYNEQFF. The gene calls are TRBV7-8 and TRBJ2-1; 14 nucleotides agree with TRBD2. Unmatched junction bases numbered 5, after V lost 4 bases and J lost 0 bases. This CDR3 spans 18 amino acids. Germline V lookup: CDR1 SGHVS, CDR2 FQNEAQ.

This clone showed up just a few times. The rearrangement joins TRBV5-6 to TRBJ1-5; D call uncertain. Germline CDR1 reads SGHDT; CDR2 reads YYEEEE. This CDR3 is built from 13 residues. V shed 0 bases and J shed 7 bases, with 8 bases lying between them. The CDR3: CASSLGNGQPQHF. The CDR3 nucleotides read TGTGCCAGCAGCTTGGGGAATGGGCAGCCCCAGCATTTT.

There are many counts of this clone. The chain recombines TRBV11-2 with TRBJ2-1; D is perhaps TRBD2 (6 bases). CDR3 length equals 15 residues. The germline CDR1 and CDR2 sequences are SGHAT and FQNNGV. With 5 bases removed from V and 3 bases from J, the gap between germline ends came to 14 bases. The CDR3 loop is CASSRGASDYNEQFF. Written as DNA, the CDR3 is TGTGCCAGCAGCCGTGGGGCTAGCGACTACAATGAGCAGTTCTTC.

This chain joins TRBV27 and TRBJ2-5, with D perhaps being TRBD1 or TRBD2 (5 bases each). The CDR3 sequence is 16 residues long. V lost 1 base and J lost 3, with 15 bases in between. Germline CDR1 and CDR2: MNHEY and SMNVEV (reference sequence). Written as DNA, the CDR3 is TGTGCCAGCAGTTTATTTTCTCGGGGCAGCAAAGAGACCCAGTACTTC. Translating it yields CASSLFSRGSKETQYF.

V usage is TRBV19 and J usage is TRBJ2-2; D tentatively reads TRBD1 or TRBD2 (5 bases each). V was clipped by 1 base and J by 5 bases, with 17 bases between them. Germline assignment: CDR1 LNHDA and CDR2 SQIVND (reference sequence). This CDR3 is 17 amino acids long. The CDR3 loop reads CASSIVPSIWGTGELFF. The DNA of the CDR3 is TGTGCCAGTAGTATAGTACCCTCTATATGGGGGACCGGGGAGCTGTTTTTT.

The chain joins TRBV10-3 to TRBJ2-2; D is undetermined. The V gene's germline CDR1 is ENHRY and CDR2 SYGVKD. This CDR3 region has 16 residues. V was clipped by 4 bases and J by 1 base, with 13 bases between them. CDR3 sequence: CAISVTAVENTGELFF. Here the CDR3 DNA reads TGTGCCATCAGTGTGACCGCCGTTGAGAACACCGGGGAGCTGTTTTTT.

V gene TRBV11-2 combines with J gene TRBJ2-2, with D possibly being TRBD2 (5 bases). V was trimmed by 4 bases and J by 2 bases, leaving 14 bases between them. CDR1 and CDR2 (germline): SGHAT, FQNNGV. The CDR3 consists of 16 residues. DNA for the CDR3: TGTGCCAGCAGCTCCCGTGAGGGCATAAACACCGGGGAGCTGTTTTTT. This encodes CASSSREGINTGELFF.

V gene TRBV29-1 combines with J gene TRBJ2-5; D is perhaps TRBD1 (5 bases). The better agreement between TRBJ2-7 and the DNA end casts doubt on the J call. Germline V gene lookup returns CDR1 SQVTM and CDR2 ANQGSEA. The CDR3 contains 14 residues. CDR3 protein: CSVEGLRSSYEQYF. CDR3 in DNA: TGCAGCGTTGAGGGGCTCAGGAGCTCCTACGAGCAGTACTTC.